The 27 T cell receptor beta chains below come from one sample, sequenced in a study of early stage breast cancer tumors. The data were produced by immunoSEQ multiplex PCR, yet TCRdb's version contains in-frame clones alone and is incomplete. The table records over 25,000 clones, about 70% of them present only once. Sequenced: blood. Every receptor here comes from a person between 50 and 60 years old with breast cancer.

This rearrangement joins TRBV30 to TRBJ1-2; D uncertain. Germline V gene data show CDR1 as GTSNPN and CDR2 as SVGIG (reference sequence). There are 13 residues in the CDR3. Trimming took 3 bases from V and 5 from J, leaving 13 bases between them. CDR3 DNA: TGTGCCTGGAGCCCAGACGGATCTTATGGCTACACCTTC. This gives the protein CAWSPDGSYGYTF.

The chain employs TRBV23-1 and TRBJ1-1, with 8 bases fitting TRBD1. TRBV23-1 carries the ORF label, with uncertain function. The CDR3 sequence is 15 residues long. V trimming: 3 bases; J trimming: 10 bases; junction bases outside the gene matches: 13. Written as DNA, the CDR3 is TGCGCCAGCAGTCACTCGACAGGGGAGGGGAGAAGAGCTTTCTTT. It is translated as CASSHSTGEGRRAFF.

The V gene is TRBV6-5, the J gene TRBJ1-1; D gene ambiguous. The CDR3 length is 13 residues. V was shortened by 4 bases and J by 10 bases, with 16 bases between the two germline ends. Germline CDR1 is MNHEY and CDR2 is SVGAGI. CDR3 coding DNA: TGTGCCAGCAGTTTCCTCGGGGAGGCGGGAGCTTTCTTT. Its translation is CASSFLGEAGAFF.

The chain employs TRBV5-1 and TRBJ2-5; D is possibly TRBD2 (5 bases). CDR3 length equals 15 residues. Trimming took 0 bases from V and 2 from J, leaving 11 bases between them. Germline V lookup: CDR1 SGHRS, CDR2 YFSETQ. The CDR3 coding sequence is TGCGCCAGCAGCTTGGTCCGGTCGGGACAAGAGACCCAGTACTTC. Protein: CASSLVRSGQETQYF.

The chain recombines TRBV9 with TRBJ2-7, with D maybe TRBD2 (6 bases). Trimming stripped 3 bases from V and 0 bases from J, with 22 bases between. Germline CDR1 and CDR2: SGDLS and YYNGEE. The CDR3 contains 18 residues. In nucleotides, the CDR3 is TGTGCCAGCAGCGCATCCCCGATGAGACCCGGGAGCTCCTACGAGCAGTACTTC. Translated: CASSASPMRPGSSYEQYF. The whole variable domain, filled in from reference TRBV9 and TRBJ2-7, reads DSGVTQTPKHLITATGQRVTLRCSPRSGDLSVYWYQQSLDQGLQFLIQYYNGEERAKGNILERFSAQQFPDLHSELNLSSLELGDSALYFCASSASPMRPGSSYEQYFGPGTRLTVT.

The CDR3 nucleotides are TGTGCCAGCAGTGAATCGGGGTATGGAAACACCATATATTTT. As protein: CASSESGYGNTIYF. The genes are TRBV6-1 and TRBJ1-3; D gene unclear. The V gene's germline CDR1 is MNHNS and CDR2 SASEGT. V lost 2 bases and J 3 bases, leaving 8 bases between the germline ends. The CDR3 length is 14 residues.

This clone was picked up one time. This rearrangement joins TRBV6-6 to TRBJ1-2; 10 nucleotides line up with TRBD1. V was pared by 5 bases and J by 8 bases, with 8 bases of the junction left unmatched. The V gene's germline CDR1 is MNHNY and CDR2 SVGAGI (reference sequence). This CDR3 spans 14 amino acids. CDR3 loop: CASSPTGQGKGYTF. CDR3 DNA sequence: TGTGCCAGCAGTCCGACGGGACAGGGGAAAGGCTACACCTTC.

In its sample, this clone was seen a few times. The chain joins TRBV2 to TRBJ2-7; D is undetermined. CDR1 and CDR2 (germline): SNHLY, FYNNEI. The CDR3 has 12 amino acids. Trimming stripped 4 bases from V and 7 bases from J, with 11 bases between. The CDR3 DNA follows: TGTGCCAGCAGTGGGTCTGGGAATGAGCAGTACTTC. Amino acid sequence: CASSGSGNEQYF.

V and J are TRBV30 and TRBJ1-5; 9 positions match TRBD1. The CDR3 is 13 residues long. Germline CDR1 is GTSNPN and CDR2 is SVGIG (reference sequence). CDR3 amino acids: CASGQGGVQPQHF. Written as DNA, the CDR3 is TGTGCGTCGGGACAGGGAGGAGTACAGCCCCAGCATTTT.

For the CDR3, the DNA is TGTGCCAGCAGCGGAGCACGAGCGGGTGACTACGAGCAGTACTTC. Translation: CASSGARAGDYEQYF. This sequence joins TRBV5-4 and TRBJ2-7; possible D gene TRBD2, 6 bases. CDR1 and CDR2 from the germline V gene are SGHNT and YYREEE (reference sequence). V gave up 4 bases and J gave up 3 bases, with 17 bases separating them. The CDR3 covers 15 residues.

This chain uses TRBV6-6 with TRBJ1-1; D is uncertain. Germline assignment: CDR1 MNHNY and CDR2 SVGAGI (reference sequence). This CDR3 has 13 residues. The ends were cut back, 2 bases at V and 10 bases at J, with 14 bases in the middle. CDR3 loop: CASSYAPGLGAFF. In DNA, the CDR3 is TGTGCCAGCAGTTACGCCCCCGGACTTGGAGCTTTCTTT.

The chain employs TRBV7-3 and TRBJ2-2, with D hard to call. The V gene's germline CDR1 is SGHTA and CDR2 FQGTGA. There are 12 residues in the CDR3. The V gene lost 3 bases and the J gene lost 4 bases, with 3 bases spanning the gap. The CDR3 DNA reads as TGTGCCAGCAGCTTCGGCACCGGGGAGCTGTTTTTT. This encodes CASSFGTGELFF. Based on the CDR3 plus reference TRBV7-3 and TRBJ2-2, the full variable domain is GAGVSQTPSNKVTEKGKYVELRCDPISGHTALYWYRQSLGQGPEFLIYFQGTGAADDSGLPNDRFFAVRPEGSVSTLKIQRTERGDSAVYLCASSFGTGELFFGEGSRLTVL.

The genes are TRBV4-1 and TRBJ2-5; D remains unclear. Germline CDR1 MGHRA, CDR2 YSYEKL. V was clipped by 1 base and J by 1 base, with 13 bases between them. CDR3 length equals 16 residues. The CDR3 loop reads CASSQGTQRRQETQYF. The CDR3 DNA is TGCGCCAGCAGCCAAGGTACACAGCGCCGCCAAGAGACCCAGTACTTC.

This chain connects TRBV29-1 to TRBJ2-1; TRBD1 might be the D (5 bases). The CDR3 contains 14 residues. Germline CDR1 SQVTM, CDR2 ANQGSEA. V gave up 1 base and J gave up 2 bases, with 9 bases separating them. DNA for the CDR3: TGCAGCGTTGAAGGGGGCCTCACCTACAATGAGCAGTTCTTC. This codes for CSVEGGLTYNEQFF.

The J gene is TRBJ2-7, the V gene TRBV4-3; 9 bases line up with TRBD1. Germline loops: CDR1 LGHNA, CDR2 YSLEER. The CDR3 totals 14 residues. Trimming cost V 0 bases and J 3 bases; bases outside gene matches: 0. The DNA for the CDR3 is TGCGCCAGCAGCCAAGAGACAGGGGGCTACGAGCAGTACTTC. It yields the protein CASSQETGGYEQYF.

This clone was seen only once. This chain uses TRBV5-1 with TRBJ1-4; 7 bases fit TRBD1. V was pared by 3 bases and J by 8 bases, with 16 bases of the junction left unmatched. The CDR3 length is 17 residues. Germline V gene sequence: CDR1 SGHRS, CDR2 YFSETQ. The CDR3: CASSSSNLQGLREKLFF. The DNA for the CDR3 is TGCGCCAGCAGCTCCTCCAATCTACAGGGGCTGAGAGAAAAACTGTTTTTT.

The gene calls are TRBV9 and TRBJ2-2, with D hard to call. The CDR3 is made up of 14 amino acids. The ends were cut back, 0 bases at V and 8 bases at J, with 11 bases in the middle. CDR1 is SGDLS and CDR2 is YYNGEE in the germline V gene. The CDR3 spells CASSVVLVGGELFF. CDR3 nucleotide sequence: TGTGCCAGCAGCGTAGTCCTTGTCGGGGGGGAGCTGTTTTTT.

The chain carries TRBV5-1 and TRBJ1-2; 9 bases agree with TRBD1. This CDR3 spans 14 amino acids. Germline loops: CDR1 SGHRS, CDR2 YFSETQ. V trimming: 3 bases; J trimming: 4 bases; junction bases outside the gene matches: 4. CDR3 DNA: TGCGCCAGCAGCTCCGGGACAGGGAGCTATGGCTACACCTTC. Its protein product is CASSSGTGSYGYTF. Full variable domain (remainder filled in from reference TRBV5-1 and TRBJ1-2): KAGVTQTPRYLIKTRGQQVTLSCSPISGHRSVSWYQQTPGQGLQFLFEYFSETQRNKGNFPGRFSGRQFSNSRSEMNVSTLELGDSALYLCASSSGTGSYGYTFGSGTRLTVV.

V is TRBV13 and J is TRBJ1-4; tentatively, D is TRBD1 (5 bases). CDR3 length equals 13 residues. Trimming took 6 bases from V and 1 from J, leaving 6 bases between them. Germline CDR1 PRHDT, CDR2 FYEKMQ (reference sequence). The CDR3 nucleotides read TGTGCCAGCAGTCAGGGAACTAATGAAAAACTGTTTTTT. It yields the protein CASSQGTNEKLFF.

The chain has TRBV6-6 and TRBJ2-1; no clear D. V was trimmed by 6 bases and J by 10 bases, leaving 10 bases between them. The germline V gene encodes CDR1 MNHNY and CDR2 SVGAGI (reference sequence). CDR3 length: 11 amino acids. In DNA form, the CDR3 reads TGTGCCAGCAGATTAGCAACGGAGCAGTTCTTC. Its protein product is CASRLATEQFF.

This rearrangement joins TRBV18 to TRBJ2-2, with a tentative D call TRBD1 (5 bases). CDR3 length: 15 amino acids. Per germline, CDR1 KGHSH and CDR2 LQKENI. V was cut by 6 bases and J by 1 base, with 12 bases left in between. CDR3 bases: TGTGCCAGCTCTCACCCCGACAGGAACACCGGGGAGCTGTTTTTT. Its translation is CASSHPDRNTGELFF.

The V call is TRBV30, the J call TRBJ1-2; D is undetermined. This CDR3 has 13 amino acids. V was clipped by 0 bases and J by 10 bases, with 15 bases between them. Germline CDR1 and CDR2: GTSNPN and SVGIG (reference sequence). This CDR3 is CAWSVNRDGPYTF. The CDR3 nucleotides read TGTGCCTGGAGTGTGAACCGAGACGGACCCTACACCTTC.

The chain links TRBV5-6 to TRBJ2-5; tentative D call: TRBD1 (5 bases). CDR3 length: 14 residues. Germline V gene sequence: CDR1 SGHDT, CDR2 YYEEEE. V was cut by 4 bases and J by 2 bases, with 12 bases left in between. The CDR3 coding sequence is TGTGCCAGCAGCCCTGACAGAAGACAAGAGACCCAGTACTTC. This translates into CASSPDRRQETQYF.

The chain links TRBV11-2 to TRBJ1-5; D possibly corresponds to TRBD1 (5 bases). Trimming stripped 1 base from V and 3 bases from J, with 13 bases between. CDR1 SGHAT and CDR2 FQNNGV come from the germline V gene. This CDR3 is 16 amino acids long. The DNA for the CDR3 is TGTGCCAGCAGCTTAGGTTCGCCCAGGGACAATCAGCCCCAGCATTTT. Its protein product is CASSLGSPRDNQPQHF.

V usage is TRBV7-8 and J usage is TRBJ2-3; TRBD2 matches at 9 bases. Germline V gives CDR1 SGHVS, CDR2 FQNEAQ. The CDR3 loop spans 18 amino acids. The J segment lost 2 bases and the V segment lost 3 bases, leaving 12 bases of the junction unmatched. The CDR3: CASSFLGGRAFNTDTQYF. The CDR3 coding sequence is TGTGCCAGCAGCTTTTTGGGCGGGAGGGCCTTTAACACAGATACGCAGTATTTT.

The chain recombines TRBV5-5 with TRBJ2-3; D is unresolved. V gave up 4 bases and J gave up 6 bases, with 15 bases separating them. The length of the CDR3 is 14 residues. In germline, CDR1 is SGHKS, CDR2 YYEKEE (reference sequence). This CDR3 reads CASSPRTSADTQYF. Written as DNA, the CDR3 is TGTGCCAGCAGCCCTCGGACCAGCGCGGATACGCAGTATTTT.

As to this clone: Its ends do not fully match the called genes, so a read error is possible. This chain uses TRBV7-9 with TRBJ2-3; D remains unclear. The CDR3 is 15 amino acids. CDR1 is SEHNR, CDR2 FQNEAQ, per germline (reference sequence). CDR3 DNA sequence: TGCGCCAGCAGCCAAGATACCGGAATAGCAGATACGCAGTATTTT. The encoded protein is CASSQDTGIADTQYF.